This TCR beta chain was captured by sequencing in a study of beta chain features in type 1 diabetes. This clone was found a few times. What was sequenced were expressed TCRB transcripts, since all of the isolated RNA had been reverse transcribed. Method: immunoSEQ multiplex PCR; TCRdb's copy keeps in-frame clones and lacks some. The data hold about 330,000 clones, with around 10% observed a single time. With 0 bases removed from V and 8 bases from J, the gap between germline ends came to 16 bases. This CDR3 contains 16 residues. Germline V CDR1 and CDR2: SEHNR, FQNEAQ (reference sequence). Sorting that relied on CD45RO/CCR7/CD25/CD127/CD95/CD27 yielded CD4+ naive, central memory, regulatory and stem cell-like memory cells. Each sorted fraction was over 98% pure.

This receptor was taken from a woman in her 30s in good health. The chain employs TRBV7-9 and TRBJ1-4, with a possible D match to TRBD1 (5 bases). Sequenced material: naive CD4+ T cells from blood. CDR3: CASSLAGQRGSEKLFF. The CDR3 DNA is TGTGCCAGCAGCTTAGCGGGTCAGCGGGGGTCAGAAAAACTGTTTTTT.